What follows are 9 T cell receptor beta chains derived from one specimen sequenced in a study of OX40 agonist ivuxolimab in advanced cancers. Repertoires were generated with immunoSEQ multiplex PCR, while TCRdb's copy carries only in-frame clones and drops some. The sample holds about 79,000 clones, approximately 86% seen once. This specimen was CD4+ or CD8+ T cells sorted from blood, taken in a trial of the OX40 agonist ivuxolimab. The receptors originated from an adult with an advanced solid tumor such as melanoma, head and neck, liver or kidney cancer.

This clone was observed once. In DNA form, the CDR3 reads TGTGCCAGCAGTTTATCCCGGTTAGTGGGTGGCTACACCTTC. Its translation is CASSLSRLVGGYTF. The chain couples TRBV27 to TRBJ1-2, with D uncertain. Trimming shortened V by 0 bases and J by 7 bases, and 12 bases separated the two germline ends. The CDR3 runs 14 residues. In germline, CDR1 is MNHEY, CDR2 SMNVEV (reference sequence).

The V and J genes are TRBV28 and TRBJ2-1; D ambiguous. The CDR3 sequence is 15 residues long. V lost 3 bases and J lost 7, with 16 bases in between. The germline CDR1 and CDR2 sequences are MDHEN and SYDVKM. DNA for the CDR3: TGTGCCAGCAGTTTTTACTCCCTAGGACGGAATGAGCAGTTCTTC. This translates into CASSFYSLGRNEQFF.

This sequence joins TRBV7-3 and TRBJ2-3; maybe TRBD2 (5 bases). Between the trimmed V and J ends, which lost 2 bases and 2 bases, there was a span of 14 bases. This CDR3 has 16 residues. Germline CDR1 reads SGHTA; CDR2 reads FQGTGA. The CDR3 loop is CASSLFAGSSTDTQYF. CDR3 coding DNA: TGTGCCAGCAGCTTATTTGCGGGCAGCTCCACAGATACGCAGTATTTT.

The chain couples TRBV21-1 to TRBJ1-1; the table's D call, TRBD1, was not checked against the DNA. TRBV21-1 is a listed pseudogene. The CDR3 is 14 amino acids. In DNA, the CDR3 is TGTGCCAGCAGCAAACGACAGGGGAGCACTGAAGCTTTCTTT. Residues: CASSKRQGSTEAFF.

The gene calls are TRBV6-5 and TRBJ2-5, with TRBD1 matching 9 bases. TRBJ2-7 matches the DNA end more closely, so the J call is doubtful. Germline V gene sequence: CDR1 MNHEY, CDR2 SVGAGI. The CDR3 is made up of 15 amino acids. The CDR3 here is CASSEQGAGRDEQYF. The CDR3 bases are TGTGCCAGCAGCGAACAGGGGGCAGGCCGCGACGAGCAGTACTTC.

In nucleotides, the CDR3 is TGTGCCAGCAGCTACCGAGGGCCCGGTGAGCAGTTCTTC. Its protein product is CASSYRGPGEQFF. The chain has TRBV9 and TRBJ2-1; possible D gene TRBD2, 5 bases. The CDR3 covers 13 residues. Germline CDR1 is SGDLS and CDR2 is YYNGEE. The germline V and J ends were trimmed by 4 bases and 9 bases, with 14 bases remaining between them.

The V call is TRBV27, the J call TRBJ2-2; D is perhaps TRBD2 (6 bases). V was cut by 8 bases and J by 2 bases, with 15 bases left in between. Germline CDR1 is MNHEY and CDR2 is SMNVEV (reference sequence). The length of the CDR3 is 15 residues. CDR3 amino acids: CASLRRDINTGELFF. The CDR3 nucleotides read TGTGCCAGCCTGAGGAGGGATATTAACACCGGGGAGCTGTTTTTT.

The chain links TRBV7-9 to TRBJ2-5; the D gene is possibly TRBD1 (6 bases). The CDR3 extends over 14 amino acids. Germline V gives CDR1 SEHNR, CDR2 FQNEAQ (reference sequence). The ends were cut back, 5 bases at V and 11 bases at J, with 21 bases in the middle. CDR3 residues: CASSDEGDPEKQYF. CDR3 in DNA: TGTGCCAGCAGCGACGAGGGGGATCCTGAAAAGCAGTACTTC.

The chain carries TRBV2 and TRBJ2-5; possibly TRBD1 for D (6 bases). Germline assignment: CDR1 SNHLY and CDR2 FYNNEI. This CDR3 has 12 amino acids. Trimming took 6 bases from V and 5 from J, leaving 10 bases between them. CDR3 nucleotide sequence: TGTGCCAGCAGCCAGAGGGGGGAGACCCAGTACTTC. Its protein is CASSQRGETQYF.